This T cell receptor (beta chain) derives from a study of blood T cells in healthy people across ages. Germline trimming cut 2 bases from V and 2 bases from J; bases unmatched to any gene: 4. The CDR3 extends over 14 amino acids. Germline lookup yields CDR1 SQVTM and CDR2 ANQGSEA. Through a sample-barcoded 5' primer and a J-beta primer mix, a second PCR was run for roughly 6 to 12 cycles. TCRdb reprocessed the 5' RACE reads via MiXCR and lists one record per CDR3 protein. The data show about 1 million distinct CDR3 sequences, with less than 50% seen just once and approximately 17% held by the top ten.

The genes are TRBV29-1 and TRBJ2-3, with 7 nucleotides matching TRBD1. This sequence was found in a woman aged 55-75 years in good health. Sequenced input: blood. As DNA, the CDR3 is TGCAGCGTTGAAACAGGGGCCCTCACAGATACGCAGTATTTT. Protein: CSVETGALTDTQYF.